Ten or more counts support the clone carrying this T cell receptor beta chain. Its target is unknown. The data originate from a study of neurological immune-mediated disorders. Study-level findings and limits: Neither clinical nor MRI features were found to be associated with the multiple sclerosis repertoire cluster. None of the CDR3 amino acid sequences in expanded clones turned up in more than one subject, which points to private repertoires in all groups.

V dropped 2 bases and J dropped 2 bases, with 9 bases sitting between them. The CDR3 has 14 amino acids. Germline CDR1 and CDR2: MNHEY and SVGAGI. Over 170 million TCR-beta sequences (from 15-18 subjects) were yielded by each sequencing run. TCRdb re-analysed the 5' RACE reads in MiXCR, keeping a single row per CDR3 protein. The data contain 80,000 to 100,000 distinct CDR3 sequences, under 4.5% of them seen just once; the ten biggest clones take up approximately 3%. The source material was PBMCs. V usage is TRBV6-5 and J usage is TRBJ1-1; no reliable D call. The origin of this receptor is a woman between 45 and 65 years old with multiple sclerosis. The CDR3 sequence: CASSYARTNTEAFF. The CDR3 nucleotides are TGTGCCAGCAGTTACGCCCGGACTAACACTGAAGCTTTCTTT.